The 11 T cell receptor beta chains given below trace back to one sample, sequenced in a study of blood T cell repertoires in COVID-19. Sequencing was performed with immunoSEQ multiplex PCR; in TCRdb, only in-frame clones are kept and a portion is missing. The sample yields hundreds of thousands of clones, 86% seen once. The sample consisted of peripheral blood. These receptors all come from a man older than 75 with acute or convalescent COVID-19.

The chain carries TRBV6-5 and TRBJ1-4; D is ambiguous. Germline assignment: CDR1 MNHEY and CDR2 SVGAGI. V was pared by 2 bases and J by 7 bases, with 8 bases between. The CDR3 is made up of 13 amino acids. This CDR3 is CASSYTQAEKLFF. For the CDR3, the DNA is TGTGCCAGCAGTTACACCCAGGCTGAAAAACTGTTTTTT.

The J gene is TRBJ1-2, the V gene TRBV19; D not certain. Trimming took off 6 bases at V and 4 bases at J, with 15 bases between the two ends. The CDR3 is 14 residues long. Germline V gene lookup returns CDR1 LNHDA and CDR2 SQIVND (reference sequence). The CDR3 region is CASRTAGSIYGYTF. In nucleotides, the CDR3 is TGTGCCAGTAGGACCGCGGGGTCTATCTATGGCTACACCTTC. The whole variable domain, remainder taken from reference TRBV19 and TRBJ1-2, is DGGITQSPKYLFRKEGQNVTLSCEQNLNHDAMYWYRQDPGQGLRLIYYSQIVNDFQKGDIAEGYSVSREKKESFPLTVTSAQKNPTAFYLCASRTAGSIYGYTFGSGTRLTVV.

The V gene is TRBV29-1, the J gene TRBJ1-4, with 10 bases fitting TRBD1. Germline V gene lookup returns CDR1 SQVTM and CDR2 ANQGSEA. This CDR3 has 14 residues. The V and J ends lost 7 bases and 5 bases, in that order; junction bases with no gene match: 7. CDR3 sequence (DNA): TGCAGCGCCCGGCCGGGACAGGGGAATGAAAAACTGTTTTTT. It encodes CSARPGQGNEKLFF.

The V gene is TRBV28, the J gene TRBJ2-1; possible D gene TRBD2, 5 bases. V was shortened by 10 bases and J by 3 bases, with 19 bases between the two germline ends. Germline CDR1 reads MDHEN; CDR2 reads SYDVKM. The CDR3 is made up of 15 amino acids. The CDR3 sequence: CATEKEGKIYNEQFF. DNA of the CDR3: TGTGCCACCGAGAAAGAGGGCAAGATCTACAATGAGCAGTTCTTC.

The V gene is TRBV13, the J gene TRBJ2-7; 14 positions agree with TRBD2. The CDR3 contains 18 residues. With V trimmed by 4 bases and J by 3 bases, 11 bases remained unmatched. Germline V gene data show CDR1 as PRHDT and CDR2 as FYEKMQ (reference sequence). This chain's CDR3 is CASSYRPGLAGVYYEQYF. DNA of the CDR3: TGTGCCAGCAGCTACCGCCCGGGACTAGCGGGAGTCTACTACGAGCAGTACTTC.

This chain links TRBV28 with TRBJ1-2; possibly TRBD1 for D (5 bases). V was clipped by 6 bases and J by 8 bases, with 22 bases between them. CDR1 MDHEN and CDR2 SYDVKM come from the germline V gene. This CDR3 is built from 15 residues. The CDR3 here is CASRSPRGGTGGYTF. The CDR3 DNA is TGTGCCAGCAGGTCTCCAAGGGGTGGTACCGGAGGCTACACCTTC.

The CDR3 coding sequence is TGTGCCAGCAGCTCTCAGGTCAATGAGCAGTTCTTC. This encodes CASSSQVNEQFF. The chain links TRBV7-2 to TRBJ2-1; D remains ambiguous. The CDR3 runs 12 residues. Germline V gene sequence: CDR1 SGHTA, CDR2 FQGNSA. Deletions cut 4 bases from V and 6 bases from J, with 7 bases between.

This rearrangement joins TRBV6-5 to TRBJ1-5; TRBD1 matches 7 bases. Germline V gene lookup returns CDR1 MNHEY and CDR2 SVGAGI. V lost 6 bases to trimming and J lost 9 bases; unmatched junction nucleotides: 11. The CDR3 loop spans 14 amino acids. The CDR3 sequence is CASRDRQTRGPQHF. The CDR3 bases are TGTGCCAGCAGGGACAGGCAAACACGCGGGCCCCAGCATTTT.

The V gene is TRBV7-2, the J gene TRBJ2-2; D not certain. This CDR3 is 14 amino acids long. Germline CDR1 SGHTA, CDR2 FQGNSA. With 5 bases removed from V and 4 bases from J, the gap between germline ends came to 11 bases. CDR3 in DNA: TGTGCCAGCAGCGCCCAGGTCAGCACCGGGGAGCTGTTTTTT. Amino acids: CASSAQVSTGELFF.

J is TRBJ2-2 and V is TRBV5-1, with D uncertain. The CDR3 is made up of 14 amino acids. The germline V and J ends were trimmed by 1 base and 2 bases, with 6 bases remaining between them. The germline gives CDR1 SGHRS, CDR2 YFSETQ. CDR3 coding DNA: TGCGCCAGCAGCTTGACAGTTAACACCGGGGAGCTGTTTTTT. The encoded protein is CASSLTVNTGELFF.

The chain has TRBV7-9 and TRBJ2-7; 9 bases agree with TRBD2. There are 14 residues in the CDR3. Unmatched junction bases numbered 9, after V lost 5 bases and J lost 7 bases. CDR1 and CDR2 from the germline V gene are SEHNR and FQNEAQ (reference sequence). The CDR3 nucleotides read TGTGCCAGCAGCCAGGGGTTCCTAGCGGGAGAGCAGTACTTC. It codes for CASSQGFLAGEQYF. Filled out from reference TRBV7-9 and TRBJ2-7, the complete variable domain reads DTGVSQNPRHKITKRGQNVTFRCDPISEHNRLYWYRQTLGQGPEFLTYFQNEAQLEKSRLLSDRFSAERPKGSFSTLEIQRTEQGDSAMYLCASSQGFLAGEQYFGPGTRLTVT.